One sample yielded the 18 T cell receptor beta chains listed below, sequenced in a study of memory CD4+ T cells and cytomegalovirus serostatus. The sort gate was single viable CD3+CD4+CD8-CD45RO+ cells for memory CD4+ T cells. TCRdb keeps only in-frame clones here, not all; method: immunoSEQ multiplex PCR. The sample contains about 61,000 clones, approximately 78% of which appear only once. The sequenced material came from memory CD4+ T cells from blood. Receptor source: an adult in good health and CMV-seronegative.

This clone is a singleton in its sample. The chain is built from TRBV19 and TRBJ1-4; the match to TRBD1 covers 10 bases. Trimming cost V 4 bases and J 10 bases; bases outside gene matches: 6. Looked up from germline, CDR1 is LNHDA and CDR2 is SQIVND (reference sequence). The CDR3 is 14 residues long. The CDR3 coding sequence is TGTGCCAGTAGTACACCGGGACAGGGGTCAAAACTGTTTTTT. It translates to CASSTPGQGSKLFF.

The chain couples TRBV6-4 to TRBJ2-3, with D perhaps matching TRBD1 (5 bases). V lost 4 bases and J 6 bases, leaving 5 bases between the germline ends. Germline assignment: CDR1 MRHNA and CDR2 SNTAGT. The CDR3 spans 11 residues. The CDR3 DNA sequence: TGTGCCAGCAGTGGGGGCGATACGCAGTATTTT. Amino acid sequence: CASSGGDTQYF.

The rearrangement joins TRBV5-5 to TRBJ1-2; the D is unclear. The V end was cut by 0 bases, the J end by 0 bases, with 12 bases between. CDR3 length: 16 residues. In germline, CDR1 is SGHKS, CDR2 YYEKEE (reference sequence). CDR3 DNA sequence: TGTGCCAGCAGCTTGGCCGTGTTGTGGACTAACTATGGCTACACCTTC. Translation gives CASSLAVLWTNYGYTF.

The chain is built from TRBV28 and TRBJ2-7, with a possible D match to TRBD1 (6 bases). The CDR3 sequence is 14 residues long. V gave up 6 bases and J gave up 3 bases, with 15 bases separating them. In germline, CDR1 is MDHEN, CDR2 SYDVKM. CDR3 DNA sequence: TGTGCCAGCAGCACCGGGACAAGGAACTACGAGCAGTACTTC. The encoded protein is CASSTGTRNYEQYF.

The chain employs TRBV6-6 and TRBJ2-7; 10 nucleotides align to TRBD1. Germline CDR1 reads MNHNY; CDR2 reads SVGAGI (reference sequence). The CDR3 consists of 13 residues. The V segment lost 6 bases and the J segment 6 bases; nucleotides outside the gene matches: 5. In nucleotides, the CDR3 is TGTGCCAGCAGCCGGGACAGGGGTTTCGAGCAGTACTTC. Its protein is CASSRDRGFEQYF.

The chain recombines TRBV6-1 with TRBJ2-3; D is possibly TRBD1 (6 bases). Germline lookup yields CDR1 MNHNS and CDR2 SASEGT. The V end lost 2 bases, the J end lost 5 bases, and 20 bases lay between the germline ends. The CDR3 is made up of 17 amino acids. The CDR3 region is CASSELLGQGSRDTQYF. DNA for the CDR3: TGTGCCAGCAGTGAATTGTTGGGGCAGGGGAGTAGAGATACGCAGTATTTT.

The V and J genes are TRBV9 and TRBJ2-1; tentatively, D is TRBD2 (6 bases). This CDR3 has 17 amino acids. V dropped 3 bases and J dropped 2 bases, with 18 bases sitting between them. Germline V gene data show CDR1 as SGDLS and CDR2 as YYNGEE. This CDR3 is CASSDGRAGLAYNEQFF. CDR3 DNA sequence: TGTGCCAGCAGCGATGGCCGCGCGGGATTAGCCTACAATGAGCAGTTCTTC.

V is TRBV29-1 and J is TRBJ1-1; D is uncertain. Germline CDR1 SQVTM, CDR2 ANQGSEA. V was trimmed by 6 bases and J by 0 bases, leaving 11 bases between them. CDR3 length: 13 residues. In DNA, the CDR3 is TGCAGCGTCTCGGCCAGCCTGAACACTGAAGCTTTCTTT. Residues: CSVSASLNTEAFF. Variable domain in full (rest from reference TRBV29-1 and TRBJ1-1): SAVISQKPSRDICQRGTSLTIQCQVDSQVTMMFWYRQQPGQSLTLIATANQGSEATYESGFVIDKFPISRPNLTFSTLTVSNMSPEDSSIYLCSVSASLNTEAFFGQGTRLTVV.

The chain uses TRBV25-1 and TRBJ1-2, with D possibly TRBD1 on 6 matching bases. Germline V gene lookup returns CDR1 MGHDK and CDR2 SYGVNS. This CDR3 is built from 16 residues. Trimming shortened V by 8 bases and J by 8 bases, and 27 bases separated the two germline ends. The CDR3: CASEGIGRGPVNGYTF. CDR3 coding DNA: TGTGCCAGCGAGGGGATTGGACGGGGGCCGGTTAACGGCTACACCTTC.

This chain links TRBV18 with TRBJ1-2; no reliable D call. This CDR3 is 13 amino acids long. Germline-derived CDR1 and CDR2 are KGHSH and LQKENI. V lost 0 bases and J 6 bases, leaving 8 bases between the germline ends. The CDR3 loop is CASSPPGIDGYTF. The CDR3 nucleotides read TGTGCCAGCTCACCACCGGGGATAGATGGCTACACCTTC.

The chain carries TRBV29-1 and TRBJ2-3, with 7 bases lining up with TRBD2. J gave up 2 bases and V 0 bases, and 5 bases lay outside the gene matches. Germline CDR1 reads SQVTM; CDR2 reads ANQGSEA. This CDR3 contains 15 residues. The DNA of the CDR3 is TGCAGCGTTGAAGATGGTAGCGGGCACACAGATACGCAGTATTTT. It specifies CSVEDGSGHTDTQYF.

In DNA form, the CDR3 reads TGTGCCAGCAGCTCGACAGGGGGCACTGAAGCTTTCTTT. It encodes CASSSTGGTEAFF. The chain couples TRBV6-5 to TRBJ1-1; 9 nucleotides line up with TRBD1. The CDR3 covers 13 residues. Unmatched junction bases numbered 3, after V lost 6 bases and J lost 4 bases. Germline assignment: CDR1 MNHEY and CDR2 SVGAGI.

J is TRBJ2-1 and V is TRBV20-1, with D uncertain. In germline, CDR1 is DFQATT, CDR2 SNEGSKA (reference sequence). V lost 4 bases to trimming and J lost 2 bases, with 0 bases between them. CDR3 length: 10 residues. The CDR3 is CSATYNEQFF. In nucleotides, the CDR3 is TGCAGTGCTACCTACAATGAGCAGTTCTTC.

The chain combines TRBV9 with TRBJ2-7; TRBD2 matches at 8 bases. Germline CDR1 and CDR2: SGDLS and YYNGEE. This CDR3 is built from 13 residues. The V and J ends lost 1 base and 6 bases, in that order; junction bases with no gene match: 3. CDR3 loop: CASSVTSGSEQYF. CDR3 DNA: TGTGCCAGCAGCGTAACCAGCGGGAGCGAGCAGTACTTC.

The chain recombines TRBV6-1 with TRBJ1-2, with D unclear. Trimming cost V 7 bases and J 6 bases, with 21 bases left between them. The germline CDR1 and CDR2 sequences are MNHNS and SASEGT. The CDR3 spans 15 residues. CDR3 nucleotide sequence: TGTGCCAGCACCCCGGGGAAAGGGCAGTTAAATGGCTACACCTTC. Its protein product is CASTPGKGQLNGYTF.

The chain links TRBV30 to TRBJ1-6; D perhaps matches TRBD1 (5 bases). The CDR3 runs to 16 residues. CDR1 is GTSNPN, CDR2 SVGIG, per germline (reference sequence). Trimming pared 0 bases from V and 6 bases from J, leaving 15 bases between. The CDR3 loop is CAWSVRRVGGNSPLHF. Here the CDR3 DNA reads TGTGCCTGGAGTGTACGCAGGGTTGGGGGTAATTCACCCCTCCACTTT.

The CDR3 sequence: CASRGNRVDNYGYTF. The CDR3 coding sequence is TGCGCCAGCAGAGGCAACAGGGTCGACAACTATGGCTACACCTTC. The chain recombines TRBV4-1 with TRBJ1-2; TRBD1 is a possible D gene (6 bases). Germline-derived CDR1 and CDR2 are MGHRA and YSYEKL. Trimming took 6 bases from V and 2 from J, leaving 16 bases between them. This CDR3 is built from 15 residues.

The chain recombines TRBV10-3 with TRBJ2-7; 8 positions agree with TRBD1. The CDR3 has 11 residues. With V trimmed by 6 bases and J by 6 bases, 1 base remained unmatched. CDR1 and CDR2 (germline): ENHRY, SYGVKD. CDR3 nucleotide sequence: TGTGCCATCAGCACAGGGGGCGAGCAGTACTTC. Its translation is CAISTGGEQYF.